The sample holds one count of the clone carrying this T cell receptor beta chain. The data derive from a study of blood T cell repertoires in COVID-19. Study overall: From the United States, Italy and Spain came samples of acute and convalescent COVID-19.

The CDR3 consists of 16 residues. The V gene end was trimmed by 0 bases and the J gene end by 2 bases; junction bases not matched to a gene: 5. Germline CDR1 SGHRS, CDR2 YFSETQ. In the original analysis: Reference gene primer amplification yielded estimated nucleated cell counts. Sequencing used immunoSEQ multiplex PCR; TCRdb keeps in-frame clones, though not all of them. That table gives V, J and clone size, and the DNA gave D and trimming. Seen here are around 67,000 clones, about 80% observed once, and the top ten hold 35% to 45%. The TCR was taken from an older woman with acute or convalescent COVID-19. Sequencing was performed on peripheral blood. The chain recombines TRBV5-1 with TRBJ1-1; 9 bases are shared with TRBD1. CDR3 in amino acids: CASSLAWTGVNTEAFF. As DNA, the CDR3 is TGCGCCAGCAGCTTGGCCTGGACAGGGGTAAACACTGAAGCTTTCTTT.